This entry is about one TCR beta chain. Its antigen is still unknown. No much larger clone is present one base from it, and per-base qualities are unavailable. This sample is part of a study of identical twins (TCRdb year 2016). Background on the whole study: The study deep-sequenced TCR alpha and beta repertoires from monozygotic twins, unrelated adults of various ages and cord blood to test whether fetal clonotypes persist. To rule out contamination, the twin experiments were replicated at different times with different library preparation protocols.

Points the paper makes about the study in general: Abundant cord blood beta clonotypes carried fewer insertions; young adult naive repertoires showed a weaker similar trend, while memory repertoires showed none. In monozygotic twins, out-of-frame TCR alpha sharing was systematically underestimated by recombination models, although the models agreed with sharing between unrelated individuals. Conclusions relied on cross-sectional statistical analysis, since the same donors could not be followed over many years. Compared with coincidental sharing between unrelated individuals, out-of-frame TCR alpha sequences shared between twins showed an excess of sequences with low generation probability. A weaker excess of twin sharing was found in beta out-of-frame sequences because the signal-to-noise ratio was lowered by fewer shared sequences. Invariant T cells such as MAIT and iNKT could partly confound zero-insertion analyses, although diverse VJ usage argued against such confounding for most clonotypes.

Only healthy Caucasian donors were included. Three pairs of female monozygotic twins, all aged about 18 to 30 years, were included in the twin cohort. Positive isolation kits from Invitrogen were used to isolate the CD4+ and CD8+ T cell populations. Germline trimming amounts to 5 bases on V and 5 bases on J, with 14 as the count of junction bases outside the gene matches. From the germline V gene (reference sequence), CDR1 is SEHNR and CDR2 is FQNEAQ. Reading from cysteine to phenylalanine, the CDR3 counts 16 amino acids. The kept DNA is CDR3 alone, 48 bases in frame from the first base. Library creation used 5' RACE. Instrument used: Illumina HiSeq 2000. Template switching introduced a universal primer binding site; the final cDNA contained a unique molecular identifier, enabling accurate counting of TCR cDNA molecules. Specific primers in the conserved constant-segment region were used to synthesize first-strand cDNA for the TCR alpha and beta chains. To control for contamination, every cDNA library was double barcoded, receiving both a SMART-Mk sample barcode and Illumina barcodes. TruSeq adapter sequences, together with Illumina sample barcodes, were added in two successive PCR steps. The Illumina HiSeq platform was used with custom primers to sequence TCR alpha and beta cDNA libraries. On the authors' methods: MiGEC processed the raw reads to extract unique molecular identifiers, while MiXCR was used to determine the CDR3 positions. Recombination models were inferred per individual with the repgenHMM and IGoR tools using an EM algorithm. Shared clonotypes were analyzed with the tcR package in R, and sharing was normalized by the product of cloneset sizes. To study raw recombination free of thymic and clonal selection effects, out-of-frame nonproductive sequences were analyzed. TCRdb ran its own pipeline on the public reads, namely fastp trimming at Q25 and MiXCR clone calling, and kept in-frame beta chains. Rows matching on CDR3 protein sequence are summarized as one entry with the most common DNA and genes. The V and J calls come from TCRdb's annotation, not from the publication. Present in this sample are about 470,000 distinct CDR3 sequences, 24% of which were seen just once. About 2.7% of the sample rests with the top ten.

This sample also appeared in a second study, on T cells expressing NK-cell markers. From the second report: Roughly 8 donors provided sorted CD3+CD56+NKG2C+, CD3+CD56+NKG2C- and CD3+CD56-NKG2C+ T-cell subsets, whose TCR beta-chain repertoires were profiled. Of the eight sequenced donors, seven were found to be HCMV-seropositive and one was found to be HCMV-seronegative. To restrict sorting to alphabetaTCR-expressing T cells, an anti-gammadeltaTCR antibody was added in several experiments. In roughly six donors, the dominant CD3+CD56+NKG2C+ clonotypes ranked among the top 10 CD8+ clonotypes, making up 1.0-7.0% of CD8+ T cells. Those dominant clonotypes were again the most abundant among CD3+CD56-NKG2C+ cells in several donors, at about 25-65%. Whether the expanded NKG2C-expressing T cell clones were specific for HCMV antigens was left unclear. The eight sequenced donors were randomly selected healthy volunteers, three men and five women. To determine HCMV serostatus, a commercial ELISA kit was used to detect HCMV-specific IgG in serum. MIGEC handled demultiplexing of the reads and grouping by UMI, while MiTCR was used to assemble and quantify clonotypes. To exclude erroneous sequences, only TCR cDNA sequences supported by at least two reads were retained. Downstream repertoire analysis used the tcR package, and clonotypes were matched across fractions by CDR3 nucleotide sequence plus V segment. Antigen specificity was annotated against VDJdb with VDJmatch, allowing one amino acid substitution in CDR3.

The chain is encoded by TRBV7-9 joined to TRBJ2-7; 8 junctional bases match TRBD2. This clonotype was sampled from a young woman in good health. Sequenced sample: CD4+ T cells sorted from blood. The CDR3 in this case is CASSPIAGLAVHEQYF. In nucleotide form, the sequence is TGTGCCAGCAGCCCCATTGCCGGACTAGCCGTCCACGAGCAGTACTTC.